The 13 T cell receptor beta chains in this list originate from one sample, sequenced in a study of T-cell reconstitution after alpha-beta-depleted transplantation in children. Unique molecular identifiers were built into the TCRbeta library. Each CDR3 protein gets one entry after TCRdb re-called the PCR reads with MiXCR. The data contain 150,000 to 200,000 distinct CDR3 sequences, approximately 6.6% of them singletons. Sequencing was performed on PBMCs from the stem cell graft donor, taken from the stem cell graft. The receptors derive from a human donor who donated a stem cell graft to a child with Wiskott-Aldrich syndrome.

This clonotype has more than one count but fewer than ten. The V gene is TRBV20-1, the J gene TRBJ1-1; TRBD1 matches at 7 bases. V shed 3 bases, J shed 4 bases, and the junction held 11 bases outside the gene matches. Germline loops: CDR1 DFQATT, CDR2 SNEGSKA (reference sequence). There are 15 residues in the CDR3. The CDR3 spells CSASEQGGLPTEAFF. The DNA for the CDR3 is TGCAGTGCTAGTGAGCAGGGGGGGCTCCCCACTGAAGCTTTCTTT.

This clonotype was detected many times. The V gene is TRBV27, the J gene TRBJ2-2; the match to TRBD2 covers 10 bases. This CDR3 comprises 16 residues. Germline CDR1 reads MNHEY; CDR2 reads SMNVEV (reference sequence). V was pared by 6 bases and J by 3 bases, with 7 bases of the junction left unmatched. CDR3 nucleotide sequence: TGTGCCAGCAGACCTCAGCGGGGGGGGTACACCGGGGAGCTGTTTTTT. Amino acids: CASRPQRGGYTGELFF.

This clonotype showed up many times. This chain connects TRBV20-1 to TRBJ2-4; D ambiguous. CDR3 length equals 13 residues. Germline V lookup: CDR1 DFQATT, CDR2 SNEGSKA (reference sequence). V dropped 6 bases and J dropped 13 bases, with 22 bases sitting between them. This CDR3 is CSASPPRLKGQYF. CDR3 nucleotides: TGCAGTGCCTCGCCCCCGAGACTCAAGGGCCAGTACTTC.

This clonotype was counted ten times or more. This chain links TRBV10-3 with TRBJ1-6; 9 bases match TRBD1. Germline trimming cut 5 bases from V and 3 bases from J; bases unmatched to any gene: 8. This CDR3 is 17 amino acids long. CDR1 is ENHRY and CDR2 is SYGVKD in the germline V gene. CDR3 DNA: TGTGCCATCAGTCCCCGACAGGGGGAGGACTATAATTCACCCCTCCACTTT. It is translated as CAISPRQGEDYNSPLHF.

This clonotype showed up just a few times. The chain has TRBV28 and TRBJ1-1; maybe TRBD1 (5 bases). Trimming took 10 bases from V and 0 from J, leaving 9 bases between them. The CDR3 runs to 12 residues. Germline V gene sequence: CDR1 MDHEN, CDR2 SYDVKM. This CDR3 is CAIGVMNTEAFF. In nucleotides, the CDR3 is TGTGCCATAGGGGTCATGAACACTGAAGCTTTCTTT. Supplemented by reference TRBV28 and TRBJ1-1, the full variable domain reads DVKVTQSSRYLVKRTGEKVFLECVQDMDHENMFWYRQDPGLGLRLIYFSYDVKMKEKGDIPEGYSVSREKKERFSLILESASTNQTSMYLCAIGVMNTEAFFGQGTRLTVV.

V gene TRBV5-1 combines with J gene TRBJ1-2; D gene unclear. The V end was cut by 1 base, the J end by 3 bases, with 13 bases between. This CDR3 region has 15 residues. Germline CDR1 and CDR2: SGHRS and YFSETQ. CDR3 in amino acids: CASSLNSGSDYGYTF. The CDR3 DNA reads as TGCGCCAGCAGCTTGAATTCGGGATCCGACTATGGCTACACCTTC. The full variable domain, in which reference TRBV5-1 and TRBJ1-2 provide the parts outside the CDR3, is KAGVTQTPRYLIKTRGQQVTLSCSPISGHRSVSWYQQTPGQGLQFLFEYFSETQRNKGNFPGRFSGRQFSNSRSEMNVSTLELGDSALYLCASSLNSGSDYGYTFGSGTRLTVV.

The table lists this clonotype with many counts. V is TRBV2 and J is TRBJ2-1; 12 positions agree with TRBD1. Trimming took 6 bases from V and 8 from J; bases not matched to a gene: 5. Germline V CDR1 and CDR2: SNHLY, FYNNEI. This CDR3 contains 14 residues. The CDR3 sequence is CASSRDRGLDEQFF. For the CDR3, the DNA is TGTGCCAGCAGCCGGGACAGGGGGCTGGATGAGCAGTTCTTC.

There are many counts of this clonotype. The gene calls are TRBV20-1 and TRBJ1-2; TRBD1 matches at 9 bases. This CDR3 comprises 12 residues. Germline V lookup: CDR1 DFQATT, CDR2 SNEGSKA (reference sequence). J lost 8 bases, V lost 6 bases, and 7 bases had no gene match. Here the CDR3 DNA reads TGCAGTGCCCCGGACAGGGGCTACGGCTACACCTTC. The encoded protein is CSAPDRGYGYTF.

CDR3 sequence: CASSSLAGGRIGGQETQYF. CDR3 DNA sequence: TGTGCCAGCAGTTCCCTAGCGGGAGGGCGAATTGGCGGCCAAGAGACCCAGTACTTC. The rearrangement joins TRBV6-5 to TRBJ2-5; 12 nucleotides line up with TRBD2. The J segment lost 1 base and the V segment lost 4 bases, leaving 13 bases of the junction unmatched. In germline, CDR1 is MNHEY, CDR2 SVGAGI. This CDR3 contains 19 residues.

This clonotype was seen at least ten times. The V and J genes are TRBV12-3 or TRBV12-4 and TRBJ1-1; D is uncertain. The V end lost 7 bases, the J end lost 0 bases, and 15 bases lay between the germline ends. CDR3 length: 15 residues. CDR3: CASTSNSQVNTEAFF. The DNA of the CDR3 is TGTGCCAGCACTTCAAATTCTCAAGTGAACACTGAAGCTTTCTTT.

The V and J genes are TRBV11-3 and TRBJ2-2, with 14 bases aligning to TRBD2. In germline, CDR1 is SGHNT, CDR2 YENEEA. V was clipped by 0 bases and J by 6 bases; unmatched bases: 3. The CDR3 runs 17 residues. CDR3 in DNA: TGTGCCAGCAGCTTAGAGGGACTAGCGGGAGAATCCGGGGAGCTGTTTTTT. As protein: CASSLEGLAGESGELFF.

This clonotype was recorded at least ten times. This chain connects TRBV20-1 to TRBJ2-1, with D uncertain. The V gene's germline CDR1 is DFQATT and CDR2 SNEGSKA (reference sequence). This CDR3 contains 11 residues. V lost 3 bases, J lost 5 bases, and 5 bases lay in between. CDR3 DNA: TGCAGTGCTAGCCCAAACAATGAGCAGTTCTTC. It codes for CSASPNNEQFF.

This clonotype was seen a few times. DNA of the CDR3: TGTGCCAGCAGTGATTGGCAGGGAGGATCGGGCACTGAAGCTTTCTTT. Amino acid sequence: CASSDWQGGSGTEAFF. The chain carries TRBV6-1 and TRBJ1-1, with a weak D call TRBD1 (5 bases). The CDR3 spans 16 residues. The V gene's germline CDR1 is MNHNS and CDR2 SASEGT. Trimming pared 3 bases from V and 4 bases from J, leaving 18 bases between.